The 2 T cell receptor beta chains below come from one sample, sequenced in a study of blood T cell repertoires in COVID-19 (dated by TCRdb to 2020 to 2022). Preparation of the library involved the immunoSEQ multiplex PCR assay. TCRdb took over this immuneACCESS table, retaining in-frame rearrangements with V and J assigned. Such tables are incomplete; in checked studies, under half of the missing clones stem from an unresolved V gene, and the remainder is unexplained. Counted in this sample were about 80,000 clones; about 80% of them appeared once. Clones ranked in the top ten supply around 12% of the sample. The material sequenced was peripheral blood. The receptor source for this set is a woman in her forties with active or convalescent COVID-19.

CDR3 region: CASSLVTGGNYGYTF. CDR3 DNA: TGTGCCAGCAGCTTAGTCACAGGGGGGAACTATGGCTACACCTTC. The genes are TRBV7-9 and TRBJ1-2; 8 positions agree with TRBD1. V shed 1 base, J shed 2 bases, and the junction held 3 bases outside the gene matches. Germline CDR1 and CDR2: SEHNR and FQNEAQ (reference sequence). This CDR3 has 15 residues.

The chain recombines TRBV6-5 with TRBJ2-7, with 9 bases matching TRBD1. V was clipped by 8 bases and J by 4 bases; unmatched bases: 12. The CDR3 runs 15 residues. Germline V CDR1 and CDR2: MNHEY, SVGAGI. The CDR3 sequence is CASPDRGANPYEQYF. The CDR3 bases are TGTGCCAGCCCCGACAGGGGGGCGAACCCATACGAGCAGTACTTC.